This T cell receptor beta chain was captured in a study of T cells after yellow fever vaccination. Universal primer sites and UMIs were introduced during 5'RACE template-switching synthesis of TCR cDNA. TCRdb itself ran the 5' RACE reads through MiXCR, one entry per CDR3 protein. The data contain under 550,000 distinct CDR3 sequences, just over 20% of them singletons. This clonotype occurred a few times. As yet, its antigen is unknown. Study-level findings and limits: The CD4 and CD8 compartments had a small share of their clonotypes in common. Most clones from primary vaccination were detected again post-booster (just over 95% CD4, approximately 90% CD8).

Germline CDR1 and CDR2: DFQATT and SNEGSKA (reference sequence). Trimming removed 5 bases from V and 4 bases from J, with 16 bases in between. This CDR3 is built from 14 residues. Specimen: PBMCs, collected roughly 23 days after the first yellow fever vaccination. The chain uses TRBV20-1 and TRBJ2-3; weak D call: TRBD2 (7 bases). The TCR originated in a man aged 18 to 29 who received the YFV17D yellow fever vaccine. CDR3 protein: CSAFKGGAPDTQYF. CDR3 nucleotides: TGCAGTGCTTTTAAGGGGGGGGCTCCAGATACGCAGTATTTT.